Presented here are 22 T cell receptor beta chains from one specimen sequenced in a study of blood T cell repertoires in COVID-19. Using immunoSEQ multiplex PCR, the repertoire was profiled, and TCRdb retains in-frame clones only, with some absent. The table records about 170,000 clones, 79% of them present only once. The material sequenced was PBMCs or T cells enriched from blood (not recorded which). The receptors were gathered from a woman in her 70s in a cohort exposed to, infected with or recovered from COVID-19 (not recorded which).

J is TRBJ1-1 and V is TRBV28; TRBD1 might be the D (5 bases). V gave up 1 base and J gave up 11 bases, with 11 bases separating them. This CDR3 spans 12 amino acids. CDR1 is MDHEN and CDR2 is SYDVKM in the germline V gene. The DNA for the CDR3 is TGTGCCAGCAGTTTATCCGGGGGGAGGGCTTTCTTT. This sequence encodes CASSLSGGRAFF.

The V gene is TRBV5-1, the J gene TRBJ2-5; D may be TRBD2 (6 bases). CDR3 length equals 16 residues. CDR1 is SGHRS and CDR2 is YFSETQ in the germline V gene. Trimming pared 0 bases from V and 0 bases from J, leaving 12 bases between. CDR3 nucleotides: TGCGCCAGCAGCTTGGGAGGTAGCGGCCACCAAGAGACCCAGTACTTC. This gives the protein CASSLGGSGHQETQYF.

V is TRBV19 and J is TRBJ2-3; 10 bases match TRBD2. V shed 1 base and J 0 bases; nucleotides not matched to a gene: 4. CDR1 is LNHDA, CDR2 SQIVND, per germline (reference sequence). The CDR3 is 17 residues long. The CDR3 bases are TGTGCCAGTAGTATAGTTGGACTAGCGGCCAGCACAGATACGCAGTATTTT. Protein: CASSIVGLAASTDTQYF.

The rearrangement joins TRBV19 to TRBJ2-5; 14 bases fit TRBD2. CDR3 length: 17 amino acids. Per germline, CDR1 LNHDA and CDR2 SQIVND (reference sequence). J gave up 5 bases and V 5 bases, and 10 bases lay outside the gene matches. The CDR3, as DNA: TGTGCCAGTAGTCCCGCCTCAGGACTAGCGGGAGGTGAGACCCAGTACTTC. It specifies CASSPASGLAGGETQYF. The full variable domain, its missing parts supplied by reference TRBV19 and TRBJ2-5, is DGGITQSPKYLFRKEGQNVTLSCEQNLNHDAMYWYRQDPGQGLRLIYYSQIVNDFQKGDIAEGYSVSREKKESFPLTVTSAQKNPTAFYLCASSPASGLAGGETQYFGPGTRLLVL.

The sample holds a few counts of this clone. The rearrangement uses TRBV28 and TRBJ1-4, with D maybe TRBD1 (6 bases). Per the germline V gene, CDR1 is MDHEN and CDR2 is SYDVKM. This CDR3 region has 15 residues. V was shortened by 3 bases and J by 6 bases, with 14 bases between the two germline ends. The CDR3 spells CASSFPAGDYEKLFF. The CDR3 coding sequence is TGTGCCAGCAGTTTCCCCGCAGGGGATTATGAAAAACTGTTTTTT. Drawing the rest from reference TRBV28 and TRBJ1-4, the complete variable domain is DVKVTQSSRYLVKRTGEKVFLECVQDMDHENMFWYRQDPGLGLRLIYFSYDVKMKEKGDIPEGYSVSREKKERFSLILESASTNQTSMYLCASSFPAGDYEKLFFGSGTQLSVL.

This chain links TRBV29-1 with TRBJ2-7; a weak D match, TRBD2 (6 bases). Germline V CDR1 and CDR2: SQVTM, ANQGSEA. The CDR3 is made up of 14 amino acids. Trimming shortened V by 7 bases and J by 4 bases, and 20 bases separated the two germline ends. The DNA of the CDR3 is TGCAGCGCCGCTGGGGGGAGGTCGAGGTACGAGCAGTACTTC. As protein: CSAAGGRSRYEQYF.

In its sample, this clone was seen once. DNA of the CDR3: TGCGCCAGCAGCTTGTTGTCAGGAAACAATGAGCAGTTCTTC. Translation: CASSLLSGNNEQFF. The rearrangement uses TRBV5-1 and TRBJ2-1; D not certain. The germline gives CDR1 SGHRS, CDR2 YFSETQ. V gave up 1 base and J gave up 5 bases, with 10 bases separating them. The CDR3 length is 14 residues.

The rearrangement joins TRBV7-2 to TRBJ1-1, with 10 bases identical to TRBD1. Germline loops: CDR1 SGHTA, CDR2 FQGNSA. Trimming cost V 7 bases and J 1 base; bases outside gene matches: 6. The CDR3 runs to 15 residues. CDR3 sequence: CASNRDRGWNTEAFF. The CDR3 DNA reads TGTGCCAGCAACCGGGACAGGGGTTGGAACACTGAAGCTTTCTTT.

J is TRBJ2-3 and V is TRBV24-1, with D possibly being TRBD2 (6 bases). There are 13 residues in the CDR3. With 7 bases removed from V and 1 base from J, the gap between germline ends came to 8 bases. Germline CDR1 is KGHDR and CDR2 is SFDVKD. The CDR3 protein is CATRGTGTDTQYF. CDR3 in DNA: TGTGCCACCAGAGGGACTGGCACAGATACGCAGTATTTT.

The chain is built from TRBV24-1 and TRBJ2-5, with 7 bases fitting TRBD1. Germline loops: CDR1 KGHDR, CDR2 SFDVKD. The CDR3 runs to 16 residues. Losses at the gene ends were 5 bases for V and 2 bases for J; bases not matched to a gene: 10. Here the CDR3 reads CATSGRRTGPQETQYF. CDR3 bases: TGTGCCACCAGTGGCAGACGGACAGGACCACAAGAGACCCAGTACTTC.

The table lists this clone with a few counts. The gene calls are TRBV21-1 and TRBJ2-1; TRBD2 is the table's D call and was not checked against the DNA. TRBV21-1 is given as a pseudogene. The CDR3 spans 19 residues. CDR3 sequence (DNA): TGTGCCAGCAGCAAAGAAAATTGCGGGAGCCCCCAGAGCTACAATGAGCAGTTCTTC. As protein: CASSKENCGSPQSYNEQFF.

The rearrangement joins TRBV6-5 to TRBJ1-5, with 7 bases lining up with TRBD1. The CDR3 runs to 14 residues. From germline, CDR1 is MNHEY and CDR2 SVGAGI. The trim removed 5 bases at V and 4 bases at J, leaving 5 bases unmatched. The CDR3 region is CASSRDRVNQPQHF. The DNA for the CDR3 is TGTGCCAGCAGTCGAGACAGGGTGAATCAGCCCCAGCATTTT.

The chain recombines TRBV4-2 with TRBJ2-7, with D maybe TRBD1 (6 bases). V was cut by 6 bases and J by 6 bases, with 18 bases left in between. The CDR3 runs to 14 residues. In germline, CDR1 is LGHNA, CDR2 YNFKEQ. The CDR3 coding sequence is TGTGCCAGCAGTCTTGGCCAACAGGGTTCCGAGCAGTACTTC. It specifies CASSLGQQGSEQYF.

This clone appeared many times. The chain recombines TRBV6-1 with TRBJ1-5; TRBD1 matches 8 bases. The germline gives CDR1 MNHNS, CDR2 SASEGT. The trim removed 3 bases at V and 0 bases at J, leaving 7 bases unmatched. This CDR3 has 17 residues. The CDR3 loop is CASSDGQGEYSNQPQHF. In nucleotides, the CDR3 is TGTGCCAGCAGTGACGGACAGGGAGAATATAGCAATCAGCCCCAGCATTTT.

V is TRBV6-5 and J is TRBJ2-1; a weak D match, TRBD2 (5 bases). This CDR3 comprises 16 residues. Per the germline V gene, CDR1 is MNHEY and CDR2 is SVGAGI. V dropped 4 bases and J dropped 0 bases, with 13 bases sitting between them. The CDR3 coding sequence is TGTGCCAGCAGTTTCGACTACCGAAGCTCCTACAATGAGCAGTTCTTC. It encodes CASSFDYRSSYNEQFF.

The chain recombines TRBV5-6 with TRBJ2-2, with D possibly being TRBD2 (5 bases). This CDR3 spans 19 amino acids. V gave up 0 bases and J gave up 5 bases, with 23 bases separating them. Germline V gives CDR1 SGHDT, CDR2 YYEEEE. CDR3 in amino acids: CASSLDSVQSYWRTGELFF. CDR3 nucleotides: TGTGCCAGCAGCTTGGACAGCGTGCAGTCATATTGGAGGACCGGGGAGCTGTTTTTT.

V and J are TRBV7-3 and TRBJ2-3; 9 bases agree with TRBD2. V trimming: 1 base; J trimming: 4 bases; junction bases outside the gene matches: 3. Looked up from germline, CDR1 is SGHTA and CDR2 is FQGTGA. CDR3 length equals 15 residues. CDR3 nucleotide sequence: TGTGCCAGCAGCTTAATGGCGGGAGGGCCAGATACGCAGTATTTT. Encoded protein: CASSLMAGGPDTQYF.

The rearrangement joins TRBV18 to TRBJ2-7; D unresolved. The ends were cut back, 3 bases at V and 3 bases at J, with 15 bases in the middle. Germline CDR1 KGHSH, CDR2 LQKENI. The CDR3 totals 15 residues. Here the CDR3 DNA reads TGTGCCAGCTCACCGGGCTCTCCAGTAGACTACGAGCAGTACTTC. This translates into CASSPGSPVDYEQYF.

V and J are TRBV29-1 and TRBJ2-7, with 14 positions matching TRBD2. The J segment lost 6 bases and the V segment lost 6 bases, leaving 4 bases of the junction unmatched. Germline assignment: CDR1 SQVTM and CDR2 ANQGSEA. The CDR3 contains 13 residues. CDR3 sequence: CSVGTSGRGEQYF. The CDR3 bases are TGCAGCGTAGGGACTAGCGGGAGAGGCGAGCAGTACTTC.

V and J are TRBV6-5 and TRBJ2-7, with a weak D call TRBD1 (6 bases). This CDR3 spans 15 amino acids. CDR1 is MNHEY and CDR2 is SVGAGI in the germline V gene. V lost 5 bases, J lost 4 bases, and 18 bases lay in between. The CDR3 DNA is TGTGCCAGCAGTCTCTCCGGGACACAACCATACGAGCAGTACTTC. Translation: CASSLSGTQPYEQYF.

The V call is TRBV18, the J call TRBJ1-2; 12 bases align to TRBD1. Germline CDR1 KGHSH, CDR2 LQKENI. The junction had 1 base not matched to a gene; V was cut back by 4 bases and J by 4 bases. The CDR3 is 14 residues long. CDR3 protein: CASSRGQGAYGYTF. The CDR3 DNA follows: TGTGCCAGCTCACGGGGACAGGGGGCCTATGGCTACACCTTC.

This clone came up once. This chain uses TRBV28 with TRBJ1-1; D is possibly TRBD1 (6 bases). Germline V gene sequence: CDR1 MDHEN, CDR2 SYDVKM. The CDR3 runs to 14 residues. V lost 8 bases and J 2 bases, leaving 15 bases between the germline ends. CDR3 in DNA: TGTGCCAGCGGGACACCTACCCAAAACACTGAAGCTTTCTTT. Amino acid sequence: CASGTPTQNTEAFF.